The 3 T cell receptor beta chains below were found in one sample sequenced in a study of blood T cell repertoires in COVID-19. Sequenced by immunoSEQ multiplex PCR; TCRdb stores in-frame clones only, minus some. The table has tens of thousands of clones, 80% to 95% seen once. Sample: peripheral blood. These receptors were obtained from an elderly woman with active COVID-19.

This chain uses TRBV27 with TRBJ2-2; perhaps TRBD1 as D (6 bases). There are 15 residues in the CDR3. V lost 6 bases and J lost 4, with 15 bases in between. The germline gives CDR1 MNHEY, CDR2 SMNVEV (reference sequence). CDR3 residues: CASSATPRGTGELFF. As DNA, the CDR3 is TGTGCCAGCAGCGCCACCCCCAGGGGCACCGGGGAGCTGTTTTTT.

This chain links TRBV28 with TRBJ2-2; 8 bases map to TRBD2. The V segment lost 5 bases and the J segment 4 bases; nucleotides outside the gene matches: 3. The CDR3 covers 14 residues. The V gene's germline CDR1 is MDHEN and CDR2 SYDVKM. The CDR3 DNA follows: TGTGCCAGCAGTGGTAGCGGGATCACCGGGGAGCTGTTTTTT. Its protein is CASSGSGITGELFF.

The chain uses TRBV11-2 and TRBJ2-1; maybe TRBD2 (6 bases). The CDR3 covers 15 residues. Germline CDR1 reads SGHAT; CDR2 reads FQNNGV. The ends were cut back, 0 bases at V and 8 bases at J, with 14 bases in the middle. The CDR3 sequence is CASSLERAGIDEQFF. The CDR3 DNA follows: TGTGCCAGCAGCTTAGAACGGGCGGGAATCGATGAGCAGTTCTTC. The full variable domain, its missing parts supplied by reference TRBV11-2 and TRBJ2-1, is EAGVAQSPRYKIIEKRQSVAFWCNPISGHATLYWYQQILGQGPKLLIQFQNNGVVDDSQLPKDRFSAERLKGVDSTLKIQPAKLEDSAVYLCASSLERAGIDEQFFGPGTRLTVL.